One sample yielded the 2 T cell receptor beta chains listed below, sequenced in a study of cytomegalovirus exposure and HLA in healthy donors. PCR employed 60 Vbeta and 13 Jbeta primers. Generated by immunoSEQ multiplex PCR, the TCRdb table keeps only in-frame clones and is missing some. The data contain about 99,000 clones, 60% to 70% of them singletons. Specimen: PBMCs. These TCRs come from a woman aged 50 to 60 in good health and CMV-seronegative.

The V gene is TRBV5-1, the J gene TRBJ2-7; D is possibly TRBD1 (6 bases). This CDR3 has 13 residues. The germline gives CDR1 SGHRS, CDR2 YFSETQ. V was trimmed by 4 bases and J by 2 bases, leaving 10 bases between them. The CDR3 is CASSGGPTYEQYF. CDR3 sequence (DNA): TGCGCCAGCAGCGGGGGCCCAACCTACGAGCAGTACTTC.

This clone has just one count. This chain joins TRBV28 and TRBJ1-5, with D hard to call. Per the germline V gene, CDR1 is MDHEN and CDR2 is SYDVKM. This CDR3 contains 12 residues. Trimming removed 5 bases from V and 6 bases from J, with 8 bases in between. As DNA, the CDR3 is TGTGCCAGCAGTCTATCGGGTCAGCCCCAGCATTTT. This encodes CASSLSGQPQHF. Based on the CDR3 plus reference TRBV28 and TRBJ1-5, the full variable domain is DVKVTQSSRYLVKRTGEKVFLECVQDMDHENMFWYRQDPGLGLRLIYFSYDVKMKEKGDIPEGYSVSREKKERFSLILESASTNQTSMYLCASSLSGQPQHFGDGTRLSIL.